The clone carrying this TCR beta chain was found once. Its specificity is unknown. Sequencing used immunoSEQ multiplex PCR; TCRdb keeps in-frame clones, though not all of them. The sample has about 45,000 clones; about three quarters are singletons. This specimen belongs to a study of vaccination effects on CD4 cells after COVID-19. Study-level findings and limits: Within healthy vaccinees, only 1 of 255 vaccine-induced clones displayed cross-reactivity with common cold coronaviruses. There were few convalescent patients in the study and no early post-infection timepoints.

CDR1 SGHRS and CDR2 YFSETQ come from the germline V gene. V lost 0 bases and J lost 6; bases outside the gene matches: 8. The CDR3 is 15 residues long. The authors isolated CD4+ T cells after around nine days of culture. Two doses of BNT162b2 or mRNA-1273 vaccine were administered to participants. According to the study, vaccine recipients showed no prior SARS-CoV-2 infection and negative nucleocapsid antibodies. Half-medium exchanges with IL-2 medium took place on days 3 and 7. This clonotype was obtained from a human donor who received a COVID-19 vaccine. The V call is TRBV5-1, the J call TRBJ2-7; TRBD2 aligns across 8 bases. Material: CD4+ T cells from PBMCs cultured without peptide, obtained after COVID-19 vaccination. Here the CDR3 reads CASSLGGTSVLEQYF. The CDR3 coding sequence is TGCGCCAGCAGCTTGGGAGGGACTAGTGTCCTCGAGCAGTACTTC.